The source of this T cell receptor (beta chain) is a study of response to subunit inactivated influenza vaccine listed by TCRdb under 2018. Background on the whole study: Deep quantitative profiling of the T cell receptor repertoire was used in the study to follow responses to a trivalent subunit inactivated influenza vaccine.

Notes on this clonotype: The antigen it binds to is not known. It has no much larger one-base neighbor in the sample; base qualities were not kept.

From the cysteine up to the phenylalanine, the CDR3 has a length of 17 residues. Of all the DNA, just the CDR3 is kept, 51 bases in frame from base 1. The germline V end is reduced by 3 bases and the J end by 4 bases; junction bases left unmatched: 7. CDR1 and CDR2 are drawn from the germline V gene: SGHRS, YFSETQ. Sample time point, as interpreted from the label and publication: 45 days after influenza vaccine administration. Broad study findings and their caveats: The authors proposed that each seasonal influenza vaccination may bring in only a limited number of new T cells.

Library method: RT-PCR. The instrument given in TCRdb is Illumina HiSeq 2500. TCRdb reanalyzed the raw reads on its own, using fastp at Q25 for trimming and MiXCR for clone calling, and kept in-frame beta chains. Duplicate CDR3 protein sequences are folded into a single record with the most common DNA and genes. Within this sample are over 400,000 distinct CDR3 sequences, with about 10% of them counted one time only. Jointly, the top ten make up approximately 12% of the sample. This receptor was taken from a man in his fifties or sixties who received an inactivated influenza vaccine. Donor details come from another sample of the same person, matched by shared clones. The sequenced sample was PBMCs from blood, obtained about 6 weeks after vaccination. The receptor chain draws on TRBV5-1 and TRBJ2-3; 14 bases in between match TRBD2. The nucleotide sequence reads as follows: TGCGCCAGCAGCTCCCTAAGGACTAGCGGGGGGCCAGATACGCAGTATTTT. Its translation is CASSSLRTSGGPDTQYF.